Listed below are T cell receptor beta chains from one sample, sequenced in a study of response to subunit inactivated influenza vaccine. In TCRdb, the RT-PCR reads were re-called with MiXCR into one record per CDR3 protein. The repertoire holds around 750,000 distinct CDR3 sequences, with less than 25% as singletons. The sample consisted of PBMCs from blood, taken less than 6 days after vaccination. The source is a man aged 45-60 years who received an inactivated influenza vaccine. CDR3s include the opening cysteine and the closing phenylalanine or tryptophan. The order of the fields is V gene, clone size, J gene, D gene, CDR3 protein, CDR3 DNA. A D gene is named only where the DNA matches it firmly. Clone size is not always given. Where it is, it says once, few, many or a class for expanded clones.

v_gene: TRBV20-1; abundance: .; j_gene: TRBJ2-5; d_gene: .; CDR3aa: CSATGRQETQYF; CDR3nt: TGCAGTGCTACCGGCAGACAAGAGACCCAGTACTTC
v_gene: TRBV6-5; abundance: .; j_gene: TRBJ2-1; d_gene: .; CDR3aa: CASSYQGVGGSSYNEQFF; CDR3nt: TGTGCCAGCAGTTACCAGGGGGTGGGGGGGAGCTCCTACAATGAGCAGTTCTTC
v_gene: TRBV4-1; abundance: .; j_gene: TRBJ2-5; d_gene: TRBD2; CDR3aa: CASSRRLAGGETQYF; CDR3nt: TGCGCCAGCAGCCGGCGACTAGCGGGGGGGGAGACCCAGTACTTC
v_gene: TRBV6-2/TRBV6-3; abundance: .; j_gene: TRBJ2-7; d_gene: TRBD1; CDR3aa: CASYGHRGSSYEQYF; CDR3nt: TGTGCCAGCTACGGACACAGGGGGAGCTCCTACGAGCAGTACTTC
v_gene: TRBV4-3; abundance: .; j_gene: TRBJ2-5; d_gene: TRBD1; CDR3aa: CASSQFGQGAETQYF; CDR3nt: TGCGCCAGCAGCCAATTCGGACAGGGTGCGGAGACCCAGTACTTC
v_gene: TRBV6-5; abundance: .; j_gene: TRBJ1-2; d_gene: TRBD1; CDR3aa: CASSYEGIGDRGYWGYTF; CDR3nt: TGTGCCAGCAGTTACGAAGGGATTGGGGACAGGGGCTATTGGGGCTACACCTTC
v_gene: TRBV7-3; abundance: .; j_gene: TRBJ2-1; d_gene: TRBD2; CDR3aa: CASSISGRVNEQFF; CDR3nt: TGTGCCAGCAGCATTAGCGGGAGGGTCAATGAGCAGTTCTTC
v_gene: TRBV29-1; abundance: few; j_gene: TRBJ2-3; d_gene: TRBD1; CDR3aa: CSVPRGADRGHSNTQYF; CDR3nt: TGCAGCGTTCCACGAGGGGCGGACAGGGGGCATTCGAATACGCAGTATTTT
v_gene: TRBV20-1; abundance: .; j_gene: TRBJ2-1; d_gene: TRBD1; CDR3aa: CSADRVRNEQFF; CDR3nt: TGCAGTGCCGACAGGGTGCGCAATGAGCAGTTCTTC
v_gene: TRBV12-3/TRBV12-4; abundance: few; j_gene: TRBJ2-7; d_gene: TRBD2; CDR3aa: CASSRGGFSEQYF; CDR3nt: TGTGCCAGCAGCCGGGGGGGGTTCAGCGAGCAGTACTTC
v_gene: TRBV6-5; abundance: few; j_gene: TRBJ2-2; d_gene: TRBD2; CDR3aa: CASSYPLLAGGPSTGELFF; CDR3nt: TGTGCCAGCAGTTACCCCCTACTAGCGGGGGGGCCTTCCACCGGGGAGCTGTTTTTT
v_gene: TRBV27; abundance: .; j_gene: TRBJ2-1; d_gene: .; CDR3aa: CASSLRGAQGSYNEQFF; CDR3nt: TGTGCCAGCAGTTTAAGGGGGGCCCAGGGCTCCTACAATGAGCAGTTCTTC
v_gene: TRBV19; abundance: .; j_gene: TRBJ1-2; d_gene: .; CDR3aa: CASTLSGVSGYTF; CDR3nt: TGTGCCAGTACCCTGTCCGGGGTTAGTGGCTACACCTTC
v_gene: TRBV12-3/TRBV12-4; abundance: .; j_gene: TRBJ2-5; d_gene: .; CDR3aa: CASSLDYSTEETQYF; CDR3nt: TGTGCCAGCAGTTTAGATTACTCGACAGAAGAGACCCAGTACTTC
v_gene: TRBV7-2; abundance: many; j_gene: TRBJ2-5; d_gene: TRBD1; CDR3aa: CASSFRGPETQYF; CDR3nt: TGTGCCAGCAGCTTTAGGGGGCCGGAGACCCAGTACTTC
v_gene: TRBV5-5; abundance: few; j_gene: TRBJ2-7; d_gene: .; CDR3aa: CASSYVTRGEQYF; CDR3nt: TGTGCCAGCAGCTATGTTACGAGGGGCGAGCAGTACTTC
v_gene: TRBV9; abundance: .; j_gene: TRBJ1-2; d_gene: .; CDR3aa: CASSGQANYGYTF; CDR3nt: TGTGCCAGCAGCGGACAGGCCAACTATGGCTACACCTTC
v_gene: TRBV4-3; abundance: few; j_gene: TRBJ1-2; d_gene: .; CDR3aa: CASSQDWGSPLYTF; CDR3nt: TGCGCCAGCAGCCAAGATTGGGGGTCACCACTCTACACCTTC
v_gene: TRBV20-1; abundance: many; j_gene: TRBJ2-1; d_gene: .; CDR3aa: CSAPSGMGYNEQFF; CDR3nt: TGCAGTGCCCCTTCCGGGATGGGGTACAATGAGCAGTTCTTC
v_gene: TRBV20-1; abundance: few; j_gene: TRBJ1-5; d_gene: .; CDR3aa: CSARASRGVSNQPQHF; CDR3nt: TGCAGTGCTAGAGCGTCGAGGGGGGTAAGCAATCAGCCCCAGCATTTT
v_gene: TRBV20-1; abundance: .; j_gene: TRBJ2-5; d_gene: .; CDR3aa: CSARGAGHYQETQYF; CDR3nt: TGCAGTGCTAGAGGGGCAGGCCACTACCAAGAGACCCAGTACTTC
v_gene: TRBV12-3/TRBV12-4; abundance: once; j_gene: TRBJ2-3; d_gene: .; CDR3aa: CASSPLYRSGTDTQYF; CDR3nt: TGTGCCAGCAGCCCCTTATATCGGAGTGGCACAGATACGCAGTATTTT
v_gene: TRBV6-5; abundance: .; j_gene: TRBJ1-2; d_gene: TRBD1; CDR3aa: CASSYSGTANYGYTF; CDR3nt: TGTGCCAGCAGTTACTCGGGGACAGCTAACTATGGCTACACCTTC
v_gene: TRBV20-1; abundance: few; j_gene: TRBJ2-5; d_gene: .; CDR3aa: CSARGARGETQYF; CDR3nt: TGCAGTGCTAGGGGGGCACGGGGAGAGACCCAGTACTTC
v_gene: TRBV7-9; abundance: .; j_gene: TRBJ1-6; d_gene: .; CDR3aa: CASSFYRDSPLHF; CDR3nt: TGTGCCAGCAGCTTTTATAGAGATTCACCCCTCCACTTT
v_gene: TRBV5-1; abundance: few; j_gene: TRBJ2-2; d_gene: TRBD1; CDR3aa: CATLPGTGYTGELFF; CDR3nt: TGCGCCACCCTACCCGGGACAGGGTACACCGGGGAGCTGTTTTTT
v_gene: TRBV20-1; abundance: .; j_gene: TRBJ2-1; d_gene: .; CDR3aa: CSAPSWLANYNEQFF; CDR3nt: TGCAGTGCTCCCTCATGGCTAGCAAACTACAATGAGCAGTTCTTC
v_gene: TRBV6-5; abundance: .; j_gene: TRBJ1-1; d_gene: TRBD1; CDR3aa: CASSNPGTAEAFF; CDR3nt: TGTGCCAGCAGTAACCCAGGGACAGCTGAAGCTTTCTTT
v_gene: TRBV6-2/TRBV6-3; abundance: .; j_gene: TRBJ2-7; d_gene: .; CDR3aa: CASSYGLTVSYEQYF; CDR3nt: TGTGCCAGCAGTTACGGGTTGACAGTCTCCTACGAGCAGTACTTC
v_gene: TRBV27; abundance: .; j_gene: TRBJ2-2; d_gene: TRBD2; CDR3aa: CASSSGRGSTGELFF; CDR3nt: TGTGCCAGCAGTTCCGGGAGGGGTAGCACCGGGGAGCTGTTTTTT
v_gene: TRBV20-1; abundance: few; j_gene: TRBJ2-3; d_gene: TRBD2; CDR3aa: CSRMAGEDTQYF; CDR3nt: TGCAGTCGTATGGCGGGAGAGGATACGCAGTATTTT
v_gene: TRBV11-2; abundance: few; j_gene: TRBJ2-3; d_gene: .; CDR3aa: CASSLVIPTDTQYF; CDR3nt: TGTGCCAGCAGCTTAGTCATCCCCACAGATACGCAGTATTTT
v_gene: TRBV20-1; abundance: .; j_gene: TRBJ1-2; d_gene: .; CDR3aa: CSAGGVLLESYGYTF; CDR3nt: TGCAGTGCCGGCGGGGTTTTACTCGAGTCCTATGGCTACACCTTC
v_gene: TRBV7-9; abundance: few; j_gene: TRBJ2-3; d_gene: TRBD1; CDR3aa: CASSLLGTGSYTDTQYF; CDR3nt: TGTGCCAGCAGCTTACTCGGGACAGGGTCGTATACAGATACGCAGTATTTT
v_gene: TRBV28; abundance: .; j_gene: TRBJ2-7; d_gene: .; CDR3aa: CASSFLARNYEQYF; CDR3nt: TGTGCCAGCAGTTTCCTAGCGCGGAACTACGAGCAGTACTTC
v_gene: TRBV11-2; abundance: .; j_gene: TRBJ2-1; d_gene: .; CDR3aa: CASSLGDPHNEQFF; CDR3nt: TGTGCCAGCAGCTTGGGGGACCCACACAATGAGCAGTTCTTC
v_gene: TRBV20-1; abundance: many; j_gene: TRBJ2-1; d_gene: TRBD2; CDR3aa: CSSVPVTSGRADEQFF; CDR3nt: TGCAGTAGTGTACCCGTGACTAGCGGGAGGGCCGATGAGCAGTTCTTC
v_gene: TRBV21-1; abundance: .; j_gene: TRBJ2-3; d_gene: .; CDR3aa: CASSNCQGSPGDTQYF; CDR3nt: TGTGCCAGCAGCAATTGCCAGGGGTCTCCTGGGGATACGCAGTATTTT
v_gene: TRBV7-9; abundance: many; j_gene: TRBJ2-7; d_gene: .; CDR3aa: CASANSPRGEQYF; CDR3nt: TGTGCCAGCGCCAACTCGCCCCGGGGCGAGCAGTACTTC
v_gene: TRBV4-3; abundance: few; j_gene: TRBJ2-1; d_gene: TRBD2; CDR3aa: CASSQLGLAGVEQFF; CDR3nt: TGCGCCAGCAGCCAATTGGGACTAGCGGGAGTTGAGCAGTTCTTC
v_gene: TRBV20-1; abundance: few; j_gene: TRBJ2-7; d_gene: .; CDR3aa: CSARDVGPMSSYEQYF; CDR3nt: TGCAGTGCTAGAGATGTGGGACCCATGAGCTCCTACGAGCAGTACTTC
v_gene: TRBV5-5; abundance: many; j_gene: TRBJ1-1; d_gene: .; CDR3aa: CASRPGLGSTEAFF; CDR3nt: TGTGCCAGCAGGCCGGGGTTGGGGTCCACTGAAGCTTTCTTT
v_gene: TRBV25-1; abundance: few; j_gene: TRBJ2-7; d_gene: .; CDR3aa: CASRGQPYEQYF; CDR3nt: TGTGCCAGCAGAGGACAGCCCTACGAGCAGTACTTC
v_gene: TRBV6-1; abundance: .; j_gene: TRBJ2-1; d_gene: TRBD2; CDR3aa: CASSLATSGIYNEQFF; CDR3nt: TGTGCCAGCAGTCTGGCCACTAGCGGAATTTACAATGAGCAGTTCTTC
v_gene: TRBV11-2; abundance: many; j_gene: TRBJ2-1; d_gene: TRBD2; CDR3aa: CASSAGTSGRAINEQFF; CDR3nt: TGTGCCAGCAGCGCCGGGACTAGCGGGAGGGCCATCAATGAGCAGTTCTTC
v_gene: TRBV10-3; abundance: many; j_gene: TRBJ2-2; d_gene: .; CDR3aa: CAIRESRGVGTGELFF; CDR3nt: TGTGCCATCAGGGAATCTCGAGGCGTCGGCACCGGGGAGCTGTTTTTT
v_gene: TRBV21-1; abundance: .; j_gene: TRBJ2-7; d_gene: .; CDR3aa: CASSTDGTSYEQYF; CDR3nt: TGTGCCAGCAGCACGGACGGTACCTCCTACGAGCAGTACTTC
v_gene: TRBV28; abundance: .; j_gene: TRBJ2-3; d_gene: TRBD2; CDR3aa: CASSPTSGRGTDTQYF; CDR3nt: TGTGCCAGCAGCCCGACTAGCGGGAGGGGCACAGATACGCAGTATTTT
v_gene: TRBV20-1; abundance: .; j_gene: TRBJ2-6; d_gene: TRBD2; CDR3aa: CSAVAGTGANVLTF; CDR3nt: TGCAGTGCAGTAGCGGGAACAGGGGCCAACGTCCTGACTTTC
v_gene: TRBV11-2; abundance: .; j_gene: TRBJ2-7; d_gene: .; CDR3aa: CASSLSPVTSYEQYF; CDR3nt: TGTGCCAGCAGCTTAAGCCCGGTTACCTCCTACGAGCAGTACTTC
v_gene: TRBV20-1; abundance: .; j_gene: TRBJ1-2; d_gene: TRBD1; CDR3aa: CSASARLQGAPNYGYTF; CDR3nt: TGCAGTGCTAGTGCTCGACTCCAGGGGGCTCCTAACTATGGCTACACCTTC
v_gene: TRBV10-3; abundance: few; j_gene: TRBJ2-3; d_gene: TRBD1; CDR3aa: CAIRKGQGTDTQYF; CDR3nt: TGTGCCATCAGAAAAGGACAGGGCACAGATACGCAGTATTTT